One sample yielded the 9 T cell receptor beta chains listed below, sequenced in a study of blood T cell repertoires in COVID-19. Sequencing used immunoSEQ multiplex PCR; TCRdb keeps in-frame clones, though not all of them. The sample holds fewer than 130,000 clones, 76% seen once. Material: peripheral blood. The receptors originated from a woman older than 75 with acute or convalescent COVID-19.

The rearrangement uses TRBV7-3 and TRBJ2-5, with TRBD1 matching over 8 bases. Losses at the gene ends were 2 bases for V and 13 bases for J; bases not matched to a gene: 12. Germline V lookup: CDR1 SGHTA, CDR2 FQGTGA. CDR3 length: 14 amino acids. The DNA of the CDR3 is TGTGCCAGCAGCTTACATCAGGGGGCCCCGTTTACGTACTTC. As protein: CASSLHQGAPFTYF. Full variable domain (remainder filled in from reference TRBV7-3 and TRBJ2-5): GAGVSQTPSNKVTEKGKYVELRCDPISGHTALYWYRQSLGQGPEFLIYFQGTGAADDSGLPNDRFFAVRPEGSVSTLKIQRTERGDSAVYLCASSLHQGAPFTYFGPGTRLLVL.

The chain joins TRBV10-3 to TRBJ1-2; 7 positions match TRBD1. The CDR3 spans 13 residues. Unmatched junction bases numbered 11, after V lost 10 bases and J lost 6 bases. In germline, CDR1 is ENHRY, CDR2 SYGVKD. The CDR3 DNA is TGTGCCAGCGTCAGTAGGCAGGGGGATGGCTACACCTTC. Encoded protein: CASVSRQGDGYTF.

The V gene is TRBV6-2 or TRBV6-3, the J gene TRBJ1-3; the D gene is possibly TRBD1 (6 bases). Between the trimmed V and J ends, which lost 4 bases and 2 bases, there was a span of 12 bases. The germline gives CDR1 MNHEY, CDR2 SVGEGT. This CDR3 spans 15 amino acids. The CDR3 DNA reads TGTGCCAGCAGTTCGGACAGTTCTACTGGAAACACCATATATTTT. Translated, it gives CASSSDSSTGNTIYF.

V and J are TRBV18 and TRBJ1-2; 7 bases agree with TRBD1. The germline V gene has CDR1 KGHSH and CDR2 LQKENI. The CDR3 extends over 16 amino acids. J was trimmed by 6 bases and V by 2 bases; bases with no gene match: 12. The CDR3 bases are TGTGCCAGCTCACCATCAAACTCGGGACAGAAGGATGGCTACACCTTC. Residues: CASSPSNSGQKDGYTF.

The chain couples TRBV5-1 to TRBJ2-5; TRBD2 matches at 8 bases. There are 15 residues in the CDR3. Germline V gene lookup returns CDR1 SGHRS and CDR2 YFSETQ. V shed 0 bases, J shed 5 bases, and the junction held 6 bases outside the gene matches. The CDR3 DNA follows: TGCGCCAGCAGCTTGGCACCGGGGGGGCCGGAGACCCAGTACTTC. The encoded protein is CASSLAPGGPETQYF. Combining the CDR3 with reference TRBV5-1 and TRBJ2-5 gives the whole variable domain KAGVTQTPRYLIKTRGQQVTLSCSPISGHRSVSWYQQTPGQGLQFLFEYFSETQRNKGNFPGRFSGRQFSNSRSEMNVSTLELGDSALYLCASSLAPGGPETQYFGPGTRLLVL.

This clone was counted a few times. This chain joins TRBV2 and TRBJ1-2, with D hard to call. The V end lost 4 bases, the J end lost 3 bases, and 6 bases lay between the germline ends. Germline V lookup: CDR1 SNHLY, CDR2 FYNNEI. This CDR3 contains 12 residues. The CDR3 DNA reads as TGTGCCAGCAGTGTAAGAGACTATGGCTACACCTTC. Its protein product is CASSVRDYGYTF.

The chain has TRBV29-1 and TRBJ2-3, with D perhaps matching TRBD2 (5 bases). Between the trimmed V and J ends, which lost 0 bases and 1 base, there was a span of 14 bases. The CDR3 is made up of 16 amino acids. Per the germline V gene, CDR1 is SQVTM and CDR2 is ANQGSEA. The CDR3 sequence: CSVEEFRETGTDTQYF. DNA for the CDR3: TGCAGCGTTGAAGAATTTCGGGAAACAGGCACAGATACGCAGTATTTT.

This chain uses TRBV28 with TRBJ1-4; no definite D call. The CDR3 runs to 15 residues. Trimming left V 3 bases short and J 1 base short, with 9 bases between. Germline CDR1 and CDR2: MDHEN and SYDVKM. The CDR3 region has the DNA TGTGCCAGCAGTTTGGGTGGGCAAACTAATGAAAAACTGTTTTTT. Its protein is CASSLGGQTNEKLFF.

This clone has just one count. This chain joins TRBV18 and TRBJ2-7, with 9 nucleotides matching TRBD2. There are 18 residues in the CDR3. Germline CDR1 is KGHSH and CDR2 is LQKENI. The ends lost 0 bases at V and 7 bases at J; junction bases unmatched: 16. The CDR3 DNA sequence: TGTGCCAGCTCACCACCTCTTACCGGGACTAGCTTCTTGGGGGAGCAGTACTTC. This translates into CASSPPLTGTSFLGEQYF.